Each of the 28 T cell receptor beta chains below was sequenced from the same sample in a study of OX40 agonist ivuxolimab in advanced cancers. TCRdb's copy holds only in-frame clones and misses some; the assay was immunoSEQ multiplex PCR. The sample yields more than 80,000 clones, 90% to 95% seen once. The sequences come from CD4+ or CD8+ T cells sorted from blood, collected in a trial of the OX40 agonist ivuxolimab. These receptors were obtained from an adult with an advanced solid tumor such as melanoma, head and neck, liver or kidney cancer.

The J gene is TRBJ1-1, the V gene TRBV27; D remains unclear. The CDR3 sequence is 13 residues long. The germline CDR1 and CDR2 sequences are MNHEY and SMNVEV (reference sequence). Between the trimmed V and J ends, which lost 5 bases and 3 bases, there was a span of 10 bases. The DNA for the CDR3 is TGTGCCAGCAGTCCGGTTTGGTACACTGAAGCTTTCTTT. It yields the protein CASSPVWYTEAFF.

This clone was found once. The V call is TRBV4-3, the J call TRBJ1-1; 7 bases agree with TRBD1. This CDR3 contains 16 residues. CDR1 LGHNA and CDR2 YSLEER come from the germline V gene. V lost 1 base and J lost 2; bases outside the gene matches: 7. The CDR3 region is CASSQAPGGINTEAFF. In DNA form, the CDR3 reads TGCGCCAGCAGCCAAGCTCCAGGGGGGATAAACACTGAAGCTTTCTTT.

The count of this clone is one. This rearrangement joins TRBV2 to TRBJ2-7; D call uncertain. There are 12 residues in the CDR3. V lost 4 bases, J lost 3 bases, and 7 bases lay in between. Looked up from germline, CDR1 is SNHLY and CDR2 is FYNNEI. CDR3 residues: CASSGGYYEQYF. The CDR3 DNA is TGTGCCAGCAGTGGAGGCTACTACGAGCAGTACTTC.

The CDR3 DNA reads TGCGCCAGCAGCCCCTTGACAGGGGGCTACGGTTCACCCCTCCACTTT. Its protein is CASSPLTGGYGSPLHF. The chain joins TRBV4-3 to TRBJ1-6; 10 nucleotides align to TRBD1. V gave up 4 bases and J gave up 9 bases; unmatched junction bases: 9. This CDR3 has 16 amino acids. Germline CDR1 is LGHNA and CDR2 is YSLEER.

V and J are TRBV13 and TRBJ1-2, with D maybe TRBD1 (6 bases). The CDR3 runs to 15 residues. Germline V gives CDR1 PRHDT, CDR2 FYEKMQ (reference sequence). The germline V and J ends were trimmed by 5 bases and 3 bases, with 16 bases remaining between them. CDR3 loop: CASSRAQGSDYGYTF. CDR3 DNA: TGTGCCAGCAGCAGAGCGCAGGGGTCTGACTATGGCTACACCTTC.

This clone was counted once. The rearrangement joins TRBV29-1 to TRBJ2-1; D not certain. V was cut by 2 bases and J by 7 bases, with 9 bases left in between. Germline V gene data show CDR1 as SQVTM and CDR2 as ANQGSEA. CDR3 length equals 12 residues. CDR3: CSVEPRRNEQFF. CDR3 DNA: TGCAGCGTTGAACCCAGGAGAAATGAGCAGTTCTTC.

This clone was seen a single time. At one end, the junction sequence differs from germline, possibly due to a read error. The chain links TRBV7-2 to TRBJ2-7, with a tentative D call TRBD2 (5 bases). Germline CDR1 is SGHTA and CDR2 is FQGNSA. CDR3 size: 14 residues. The CDR3 bases are TGTGCCAGCAGCCTAGCCCCCAGACCCTACGAGCAGTACTTC. This gives the protein CASSLAPRPYEQYF.

This chain joins TRBV5-6 and TRBJ1-1, with D unclear. V lost 1 base and J lost 1, with 2 bases in between. This CDR3 has 12 amino acids. CDR1 is SGHDT, CDR2 YYEEEE, per germline. CDR3 DNA: TGTGCCAGCAGCTTGTGGAACACTGAAGCTTTCTTT. Its protein product is CASSLWNTEAFF.

In nucleotides, the CDR3 is TGTGCCAGCACTTCTGGACAGGGACTCACAGATACGCAGTATTTT. Translation gives CASTSGQGLTDTQYF. This chain uses TRBV6-1 with TRBJ2-3, with 8 nucleotides matching TRBD1. Germline V lookup: CDR1 MNHNS, CDR2 SASEGT. The CDR3 runs to 15 residues. V lost 7 bases, J lost 2 bases, and 8 bases stayed unmatched.

The rearrangement uses TRBV6-5 and TRBJ1-2; D remains unclear. Germline V gene lookup returns CDR1 MNHEY and CDR2 SVGAGI. The CDR3 is 15 residues long. Trimming took off 6 bases at V and 7 bases at J, with 21 bases between the two ends. CDR3 sequence: CASSLGSVGWGGYTF. The CDR3 nucleotides are TGTGCCAGCAGCCTCGGATCCGTAGGGTGGGGTGGCTACACCTTC.

This chain links TRBV19 with TRBJ2-1; 8 positions match TRBD2. J lost 4 bases, V lost 5 bases, and 7 bases had no gene match. Per the germline V gene, CDR1 is LNHDA and CDR2 is SQIVND (reference sequence). The CDR3 contains 15 residues. In nucleotides, the CDR3 is TGTGCCAGTAGTCTTAGCGGGAACGGATACAATGAGCAGTTCTTC. It yields the protein CASSLSGNGYNEQFF.

The gene calls are TRBV6-6 and TRBJ1-1; D is undetermined. CDR3 length: 10 residues. The V gene's germline CDR1 is MNHNY and CDR2 SVGAGI (reference sequence). V was shortened by 6 bases and J by 3 bases, with 2 bases between the two germline ends. The CDR3 sequence: CASSDTEAFF. CDR3 in DNA: TGTGCCAGCAGCGACACTGAAGCTTTCTTT.

This clone turned up a few times. The CDR3 loop is CASSSRYEQFF. CDR3 DNA sequence: TGTGCCAGCAGCTCCCGTTATGAGCAGTTCTTC. The V gene is TRBV7-9, the J gene TRBJ2-1; D is uncertain. The CDR3 length is 11 residues. Germline V gives CDR1 SEHNR, CDR2 FQNEAQ (reference sequence). Trimming shortened V by 4 bases and J by 8 bases, and 6 bases separated the two germline ends.

The J gene is TRBJ1-2, the V gene TRBV7-6, with a possible D match to TRBD1 (5 bases). CDR1 is SGHVS and CDR2 is FNYEAQ in the germline V gene. V lost 5 bases, J lost 5 bases, and 12 bases lay in between. This CDR3 spans 13 amino acids. This CDR3 is CASSPGGAYGYTF. The CDR3 DNA is TGTGCCAGCAGCCCAGGAGGGGCTTATGGCTACACCTTC.

The chain joins TRBV19 to TRBJ2-7; 9 bases align to TRBD2. Germline values: CDR1 LNHDA, CDR2 SQIVND (reference sequence). CDR3 length equals 15 residues. J lost 2 bases, V lost 3 bases, and 5 bases had no gene match. The CDR3 spells CASSMGLAGTYEQYF. The CDR3 DNA follows: TGTGCCAGTAGTATGGGGCTAGCGGGGACCTACGAGCAGTACTTC.

This CDR3 reads CASSLRGGSGVSFSTDTQYF. The DNA for the CDR3 is TGTGCCAGCAGCCTCCGAGGGGGGAGCGGCGTTTCCTTTAGCACAGATACGCAGTATTTT. The rearrangement joins TRBV13 to TRBJ2-3; the D call may be TRBD1 or TRBD2 (6 bases each). Germline loops: CDR1 PRHDT, CDR2 FYEKMQ (reference sequence). The V and J ends lost 5 bases and 0 bases respectively, with 27 bases between them. The CDR3 length is 20 residues.

The chain uses TRBV11-2 and TRBJ2-7; possible D gene TRBD2, 6 bases. Germline loops: CDR1 SGHAT, CDR2 FQNNGV. There are 14 residues in the CDR3. V dropped 3 bases and J dropped 2 bases, with 11 bases sitting between them. This CDR3 reads CASSFGGSTYEQYF. Written as DNA, the CDR3 is TGTGCCAGCAGCTTCGGAGGGTCAACCTACGAGCAGTACTTC.

This chain joins TRBV10-2 and TRBJ2-7; D may be TRBD1 or TRBD2 (6 bases each). The CDR3 spans 13 residues. The V and J ends lost 7 bases and 0 bases respectively, with 10 bases between them. Germline V gives CDR1 WSHSY, CDR2 SAAADI. CDR3 coding DNA: TGCGCCAGCAAGGGGGGTAGCTCCTACGAGCAGTACTTC. This gives the protein CASKGGSSYEQYF.

This clone appeared once. The rearrangement joins TRBV13 to TRBJ1-5; TRBD1 is a possible D gene (6 bases). Germline loops: CDR1 PRHDT, CDR2 FYEKMQ (reference sequence). The CDR3 loop spans 13 amino acids. The V and J ends lost 6 bases and 3 bases respectively, with 9 bases between them. The CDR3 DNA sequence: TGTGCCAGCAGTACAGGGTCCAATCAGCCCCAGCATTTT. It yields the protein CASSTGSNQPQHF.

The V and J genes are TRBV27 and TRBJ1-5; 9 nucleotides match TRBD1. Looked up from germline, CDR1 is MNHEY and CDR2 is SMNVEV (reference sequence). V shed 5 bases, J shed 4 bases, and the junction held 15 bases outside the gene matches. The CDR3 covers 18 residues. The CDR3 coding sequence is TGTGCCAGCAGTCCACTAACAATTGACAGGGGGTTAAATCAGCCCCAGCATTTT. Protein sequence: CASSPLTIDRGLNQPQHF.

This clone was observed once. The CDR3 DNA follows: TGTGCCAGCAGCCTTACCAGGCCCGGGACCCATGGCTACACCTTC. This codes for CASSLTRPGTHGYTF. This sequence joins TRBV27 and TRBJ1-2, with D possibly TRBD1 on 5 matching bases. Trimming cost V 6 bases and J 6 bases, with 20 bases left between them. This CDR3 region has 15 residues. Germline V gene lookup returns CDR1 MNHEY and CDR2 SMNVEV (reference sequence).

The J gene is TRBJ1-4, the V gene TRBV5-5; D remains ambiguous. Trimming took off 4 bases at V and 8 bases at J, with 21 bases between the two ends. The CDR3 contains 16 residues. The germline V gene encodes CDR1 SGHKS and CDR2 YYEKEE (reference sequence). CDR3 bases: TGTGCCAGCAGCGACGGTAACCGGAGGTCTCCGGAAAAACTGTTTTTT. It encodes CASSDGNRRSPEKLFF.

CDR3 loop: CASSLRGNGNQPQHF. The CDR3 region has the DNA TGTGCCAGCAGTTTACGGGGAAACGGCAATCAGCCCCAGCATTTT. The chain links TRBV27 to TRBJ1-5; D is unresolved. The CDR3 has 15 amino acids. Germline assignment: CDR1 MNHEY and CDR2 SMNVEV (reference sequence). V was trimmed by 2 bases and J by 2 bases, leaving 10 bases between them.

This clone showed up just once. The chain is built from TRBV5-5 and TRBJ2-1, with D unclear. Germline-derived CDR1 and CDR2 are SGHKS and YYEKEE (reference sequence). V lost 0 bases and J 7 bases, leaving 11 bases between the germline ends. There are 14 residues in the CDR3. In nucleotides, the CDR3 is TGTGCCAGCAGCTTGGAACAATGGGCTAATGAGCAGTTCTTC. This translates into CASSLEQWANEQFF.

The chain links TRBV5-5 to TRBJ2-7, with TRBD2 as a possible D gene (6 bases). The germline V and J ends were trimmed by 1 base and 1 base, with 15 bases remaining between them. The CDR3 contains 16 residues. The germline V gene encodes CDR1 SGHKS and CDR2 YYEKEE (reference sequence). CDR3 nucleotides: TGTGCCAGCAGCTTGTACGGGGGAGGCTTTTCCTACGAGCAGTACTTC. It codes for CASSLYGGGFSYEQYF.

The chain combines TRBV19 with TRBJ1-5; D gene unclear. The CDR3 has 13 amino acids. The V gene's germline CDR1 is LNHDA and CDR2 SQIVND (reference sequence). V lost 3 bases and J 0 bases, leaving 3 bases between the germline ends. CDR3 loop: CASSISSNQPQHF. The CDR3 region has the DNA TGTGCCAGTAGTATCAGTAGCAATCAGCCCCAGCATTTT.

V gene TRBV2 combines with J gene TRBJ2-7; D may be TRBD1 or TRBD2 (5 bases each). V was shortened by 2 bases and J by 0 bases, with 11 bases between the two germline ends. CDR3 length: 15 amino acids. The germline V gene encodes CDR1 SNHLY and CDR2 FYNNEI. DNA for the CDR3: TGTGCCAGCAGTGAAACGCTCGGGACCTCCTACGAGCAGTACTTC. Residues: CASSETLGTSYEQYF.

This chain joins TRBV28 and TRBJ2-7, with 8 bases aligning to TRBD1. After removal of 1 base from V and 5 bases from J, the junction contained 7 bases not matched to a gene. This CDR3 is 15 amino acids long. Per the germline V gene, CDR1 is MDHEN and CDR2 is SYDVKM. Here the CDR3 reads CASSLFEDRVDEQYF. The CDR3 DNA follows: TGTGCCAGCAGTTTATTTGAGGACAGGGTCGACGAGCAGTACTTC.